This T cell receptor beta chain emerged from a study of cytomegalovirus exposure and HLA in healthy donors. Study at large: Genotyping of some 400 donors showed that around 81% belonged to the Caucasian-associated ancestry cluster. Broader study findings: Fewer N-insertions (relative to the 666-donor mean) were reportedly seen in an Asian-associated ancestry cluster in a later analysis. Specific recognition of CMV antigens was confirmed in vitro for three chains (all CMV-associated). According to a later analysis, most TCR beta chains associated with CMV appeared HLA-restricted.

Trimming pared 3 bases from V and 4 bases from J, leaving 13 bases between. Germline assignment: CDR1 SGHRS and CDR2 YFSETQ. The CDR3 is made up of 14 amino acids. Points on this clone: What it recognizes is unknown.

PCR employed 60 Vbeta and 13 Jbeta primers. Here immunoSEQ multiplex PCR was the method, and the copy in TCRdb shows in-frame clones only, minus some. The table has some 150,000 clones, around 72% seen once. The source of this sequence is a middle-aged man in good health and CMV-seronegative. The chain recombines TRBV5-1 with TRBJ1-1; a possible D gene is TRBD1 (5 bases). The sequencing input was PBMCs. The CDR3 region is CASSSQMGGTEAFF. CDR3 bases: TGCGCCAGCAGCTCCCAGATGGGGGGCACTGAAGCTTTCTTT.